Shown below are 26 T cell receptor beta chains from a single sample sequenced in a study of shared clonotypes between healthy human individuals. Assay used: immunoSEQ multiplex PCR; TCRdb lists only in-frame clones, some missing. Of some 2.4 million clones in the sample, more than 85% were seen once. The source material was naive CD4+ T cells from PBMCs. Documented subset: CD45RA+ positively selected. These receptors came from a man aged 18-30 years in good health. Some clones in this sample may be carry-over from other donors' samples.

The chain uses TRBV5-6 and TRBJ2-6, with a possible D match to TRBD2 (6 bases). The CDR3 is 18 amino acids. Germline V CDR1 and CDR2: SGHDT, YYEEEE. V was clipped by 6 bases and J by 0 bases, with 19 bases between them. CDR3 protein: CASNPWAGGTSGANVLTF. DNA for the CDR3: TGTGCCAGCAACCCCTGGGCCGGGGGAACCTCTGGGGCCAACGTCCTGACTTTC.

The J gene is TRBJ2-2, the V gene TRBV28; D unclear. This CDR3 comprises 14 residues. V lost 3 bases, J lost 4 bases, and 9 bases lay in between. The germline V gene has CDR1 MDHEN and CDR2 SYDVKM. The DNA for the CDR3 is TGTGCCAGCAGTTTTAAAATGTTCACCGGGGAGCTGTTTTTT. It yields the protein CASSFKMFTGELFF.

The chain links TRBV4-2 to TRBJ2-1; D not resolved. The CDR3 spans 16 residues. V was shortened by 4 bases and J by 4 bases, with 17 bases between the two germline ends. CDR1 and CDR2 from the germline V gene are LGHNA and YNFKEQ. The CDR3 nucleotides are TGTGCCAGCAGCCGTAGTCAATCGCCGGGTTACAATGAGCAGTTCTTC. This encodes CASSRSQSPGYNEQFF.

A remark on this clone: A read error may account for a junction end that differs from germline. The CDR3 coding sequence is TGTACCAGCAGCTTTCCAGGGGGCTCCTACGAGCAGTACTTC. Translation: CTSSFPGGSYEQYF. This chain connects TRBV5-4 to TRBJ2-7; 7 bases align to TRBD1. Germline loops: CDR1 SGHNT, CDR2 YYREEE (reference sequence). The CDR3 runs to 14 residues.

The rearrangement uses TRBV6-5 and TRBJ2-2; 8 bases line up with TRBD1. Trimming took 6 bases from V and 0 from J; bases not matched to a gene: 3. Germline CDR1 is MNHEY and CDR2 is SVGAGI. CDR3 length: 15 residues. The CDR3 DNA is TGTGCCAGCAGATCAGGGGGCGCGAACACCGGGGAGCTGTTTTTT. As protein: CASRSGGANTGELFF.

This clone has a single count. V gene TRBV5-1 combines with J gene TRBJ2-1; D ambiguous. Germline V gene data show CDR1 as SGHRS and CDR2 as YFSETQ. Trimming stripped 3 bases from V and 12 bases from J, with 13 bases between. This CDR3 is 12 amino acids long. The CDR3 sequence is CASSSFGDSQFF. The CDR3 DNA sequence: TGCGCCAGCAGCTCCTTTGGCGACTCGCAGTTCTTC. Full variable domain (outside the CDR3, taken from reference TRBV5-1 and TRBJ2-1): KAGVTQTPRYLIKTRGQQVTLSCSPISGHRSVSWYQQTPGQGLQFLFEYFSETQRNKGNFPGRFSGRQFSNSRSEMNVSTLELGDSALYLCASSSFGDSQFFGPGTRLTVL.

This chain links TRBV7-9 with TRBJ2-7; 12 positions match TRBD2. There are 16 residues in the CDR3. V lost 0 bases and J lost 3; bases outside the gene matches: 3. Germline CDR1 SEHNR, CDR2 FQNEAQ (reference sequence). Here the CDR3 reads CASSLATSGSIYEQYF. The CDR3 nucleotides are TGTGCCAGCAGCTTAGCGACTAGCGGGAGTATCTACGAGCAGTACTTC.

The chain carries TRBV27 and TRBJ2-3, with TRBD1 matching 9 bases. The trim removed 4 bases at V and 4 bases at J, leaving 9 bases unmatched. Germline V lookup: CDR1 MNHEY, CDR2 SMNVEV (reference sequence). The CDR3 covers 16 residues. The CDR3 reads CASSSSPGQGPDTQYF. The CDR3 DNA reads TGTGCCAGCAGTTCCTCTCCGGGACAGGGCCCAGATACGCAGTATTTT.

J is TRBJ1-2 and V is TRBV6-5, with D perhaps TRBD1 (6 bases). The CDR3 runs to 13 residues. Germline CDR1 is MNHEY and CDR2 is SVGAGI. V was trimmed by 5 bases and J by 5 bases, leaving 12 bases between them. The chain's CDR3 is CASSISRGYGYTF. The CDR3 region has the DNA TGTGCCAGCAGTATCTCCAGGGGATATGGCTACACCTTC.

The chain couples TRBV6-4 to TRBJ2-1; D remains ambiguous. The CDR3 is made up of 16 amino acids. V shed 0 bases and J shed 8 bases, with 17 bases lying between them. Per the germline V gene, CDR1 is MRHNA and CDR2 is SNTAGT. The CDR3 sequence is CASSDSAVTVRHEQFF. CDR3 in DNA: TGTGCCAGCAGTGACTCGGCGGTCACTGTGAGGCATGAGCAGTTCTTC.

This chain uses TRBV7-3 with TRBJ2-1; D call uncertain. CDR3 length: 15 amino acids. Germline CDR1 reads SGHTA; CDR2 reads FQGTGA. Deletions cut 1 base from V and 6 bases from J, with 13 bases between. The CDR3 region is CASSLIYSPFNEQFF. DNA of the CDR3: TGTGCCAGCAGCTTAATCTACAGTCCTTTCAATGAGCAGTTCTTC.

Regarding this clone: Other DNA sequences in this specimen translate into the identical CDR3. The chain couples TRBV30 to TRBJ1-1; the D is unclear. CDR1 is GTSNPN and CDR2 is SVGIG in the germline V gene (reference sequence). Between the trimmed V and J ends, which lost 2 bases and 6 bases, there was a span of 7 bases. The CDR3 runs to 11 residues. The CDR3 protein is CAWSNRAEAFF. The CDR3 DNA reads as TGTGCCTGGAGTAACCGGGCTGAAGCTTTCTTT.

This sequence joins TRBV2 and TRBJ2-5; D may be TRBD2 (5 bases). Germline V gene data show CDR1 as SNHLY and CDR2 as FYNNEI. Trimming took off 3 bases at V and 4 bases at J, with 12 bases between the two ends. The CDR3 length is 14 residues. CDR3 protein: CASSDNAEGETQYF. The CDR3 bases are TGTGCCAGCAGTGATAATGCTGAGGGAGAGACCCAGTACTTC.

J is TRBJ2-7 and V is TRBV28; 7 bases are a match to TRBD1. The germline gives CDR1 MDHEN, CDR2 SYDVKM. Germline trimming cut 3 bases from V and 3 bases from J; bases unmatched to any gene: 2. The CDR3 has 13 residues. This CDR3 reads CASSLGQFYEQYF. The CDR3 nucleotides are TGTGCCAGCAGTTTGGGACAGTTCTACGAGCAGTACTTC.

The chain recombines TRBV28 with TRBJ2-3; TRBD1 might be the D (6 bases). Germline V CDR1 and CDR2: MDHEN, SYDVKM. Trimming removed 2 bases at V and 4 bases at J, with 13 bases between. The CDR3 consists of 15 residues. The CDR3 DNA reads TGTGCCAGCAGTTTACCAGGGGCGCGCGCAGATACGCAGTATTTT. This codes for CASSLPGARADTQYF.

The chain joins TRBV30 to TRBJ2-5; 12 nucleotides agree with TRBD2. This CDR3 is built from 19 residues. Germline-derived CDR1 and CDR2 are GTSNPN and SVGIG (reference sequence). V shed 2 bases, J shed 4 bases, and the junction held 17 bases outside the gene matches. CDR3 bases: TGTGCCTGGAGTACTTCTTGGGGTCGGGCTAGCGGGAGGGGAGAGACCCAGTACTTC. Encoded protein: CAWSTSWGRASGRGETQYF. Full variable domain (remainder filled in from reference TRBV30 and TRBJ2-5): SQTIHQWPATLVQPVGSPLSLECTVEGTSNPNLYWYRQAAGRGLQLLFYSVGIGQISSEVPQNLSASRPQDRQFILSSKKLLLSDSGFYLCAWSTSWGRASGRGETQYFGPGTRLLVL.

This chain uses TRBV7-3 with TRBJ2-5; no clear D gene. The length of the CDR3 is 13 residues. V dropped 5 bases and J dropped 1 base, with 8 bases sitting between them. CDR1 and CDR2 (germline): SGHTA, FQGTGA. The CDR3 DNA follows: TGTGCCAGCAGCGCCCGACCCCAAGAGACCCAGTACTTC. Protein sequence: CASSARPQETQYF.

The CDR3 loop reads CASSALAGVSYNEQFF. The CDR3 DNA reads as TGTGCCAGCAGTGCTCTAGCGGGAGTTTCCTACAATGAGCAGTTCTTC. V gene TRBV28 combines with J gene TRBJ2-1, with 10 nucleotides matching TRBD2. Trimming took 5 bases from V and 1 from J; bases not matched to a gene: 5. The CDR3 runs to 16 residues. Looked up from germline, CDR1 is MDHEN and CDR2 is SYDVKM.

The J gene is TRBJ2-1, the V gene TRBV6-5; no clear D gene. The CDR3 extends over 14 amino acids. CDR1 is MNHEY, CDR2 SVGAGI, per germline. Trimming stripped 2 bases from V and 7 bases from J, with 12 bases between. The CDR3 DNA sequence: TGTGCCAGCAGTTACGGTACTAACCTTAATGAGCAGTTCTTC. It encodes CASSYGTNLNEQFF.

The rearrangement links TRBV5-8 to TRBJ1-2; possibly TRBD1 for D (5 bases). The V gene lost 4 bases and the J gene lost 5 bases, with 18 bases spanning the gap. The CDR3 length is 15 residues. Germline V gives CDR1 SGHTS, CDR2 YDEGEE. The CDR3 spells CASSPLGELVYGYTF. For the CDR3, the DNA is TGTGCCAGCAGCCCCCTGGGGGAGTTAGTGTATGGCTACACCTTC.

The rearrangement uses TRBV4-2 and TRBJ2-1, with 7 nucleotides matching TRBD1. The germline V gene encodes CDR1 LGHNA and CDR2 YNFKEQ. Trimming at V came to 4 bases and at J to 2 bases, leaving 5 bases not matched to a gene. This CDR3 spans 15 amino acids. In nucleotides, the CDR3 is TGTGCCAGCAGCCTACTACAGGGGCCCTACAATGAGCAGTTCTTC. This encodes CASSLLQGPYNEQFF.

The J gene is TRBJ1-2, the V gene TRBV30, with unresolved D. V was trimmed by 2 bases and J by 5 bases, leaving 9 bases between them. CDR1 is GTSNPN and CDR2 is SVGIG in the germline V gene (reference sequence). The CDR3 sequence is 12 residues long. The DNA for the CDR3 is TGTGCCTGGAGTTTACACATATATGGCTACACCTTC. This codes for CAWSLHIYGYTF.

This chain connects TRBV28 to TRBJ2-7; D might be TRBD1 (8 bases). The CDR3 sequence is 17 residues long. With 5 bases removed from V and 9 bases from J, the gap between germline ends came to 29 bases. Germline CDR1 reads MDHEN; CDR2 reads SYDVKM. The CDR3, as DNA: TGTGCCAGCAGTCCAAACCTTGGGGGGGACAGGACCTTATCGCAGTACTTC. Translating it yields CASSPNLGGDRTLSQYF. Full variable domain (missing parts from reference TRBV28 and TRBJ2-7): DVKVTQSSRYLVKRTGEKVFLECVQDMDHENMFWYRQDPGLGLRLIYFSYDVKMKEKGDIPEGYSVSREKKERFSLILESASTNQTSMYLCASSPNLGGDRTLSQYFGPGTRLTVT.

The rearrangement joins TRBV27 to TRBJ1-2; D not resolved. This CDR3 contains 15 residues. CDR1 and CDR2 from the germline V gene are MNHEY and SMNVEV (reference sequence). V lost 6 bases and J lost 5, with 19 bases in between. This CDR3 is CASSLAVMSSYGYTF. As DNA, the CDR3 is TGTGCCAGCAGCCTCGCCGTCATGAGCTCGTATGGCTACACCTTC.

V gene TRBV6-8 combines with J gene TRBJ2-7, with D possibly TRBD1 on 5 matching bases. The CDR3 sequence is 13 residues long. V lost 6 bases, J lost 5 bases, and 14 bases lay in between. Germline V gene data show CDR1 as MNHGY and CDR2 as SAAAGT. CDR3 protein: CASSLRVSHEQYF. In DNA, the CDR3 is TGTGCCAGCAGCCTCAGGGTGAGTCACGAGCAGTACTTC.

V is TRBV29-1 and J is TRBJ2-1; 9 bases align to TRBD2. The germline gives CDR1 SQVTM, CDR2 ANQGSEA. With V trimmed by 1 base and J by 6 bases, 4 bases remained unmatched. There are 14 residues in the CDR3. The CDR3, as DNA: TGCAGCGTTGAAGTCAAAGCGGGAGGCAATGAGCAGTTCTTC. Translation: CSVEVKAGGNEQFF.